The 26 T cell receptor beta chains reported below all come from one sample, sequenced in a study of blood T cell repertoires in COVID-19. Clones were read by immunoSEQ multiplex PCR, and TCRdb kept only the in-frame ones, dropping some. The data show under 300,000 clones, with roughly nine tenths seen just once and less than 1% held by the top ten. Sequencing was performed on peripheral blood. The receptors shown here come from a woman aged 40 to 50 who had recovered from COVID-19.

The chain uses TRBV29-1 and TRBJ2-1; D call uncertain. Trimming cost V 4 bases and J 8 bases, with 6 bases left between them. This CDR3 spans 10 amino acids. The germline gives CDR1 SQVTM, CDR2 ANQGSEA. CDR3 coding DNA: TGCAGCGTTGTCCGGGATGAGCAGTTCTTC. As protein: CSVVRDEQFF.

This sequence joins TRBV4-2 and TRBJ2-2; 8 bases line up with TRBD2. This CDR3 has 19 amino acids. Germline-derived CDR1 and CDR2 are LGHNA and YNFKEQ. Trimming at V came to 4 bases and at J to 0 bases, leaving 13 bases not matched to a gene. CDR3: CASSPGRVTSGTNTGELFF. In DNA, the CDR3 is TGTGCCAGCAGCCCGGGTAGGGTTACTAGCGGAACGAACACCGGGGAGCTGTTTTTT.

The chain carries TRBV2 and TRBJ2-7; 10 bases fit TRBD1. The CDR3 length is 14 residues. Unmatched junction bases numbered 7, after V lost 6 bases and J lost 5 bases. Germline-derived CDR1 and CDR2 are SNHLY and FYNNEI. The CDR3 region has the DNA TGTGCCAGCAGGGCGACAGGGGGCCTCAACGAGCAGTACTTC. Protein: CASRATGGLNEQYF.

This clone was counted a few times. This chain uses TRBV2 with TRBJ2-7; 12 bases fit TRBD1. Trimming removed 6 bases from V and 3 bases from J; junction bases left unmatched: 3. CDR1 and CDR2 from the germline V gene are SNHLY and FYNNEI. The CDR3 totals 14 residues. This CDR3 is CASSGTGGFYEQYF. The DNA for the CDR3 is TGTGCCAGCAGCGGGACAGGGGGCTTCTACGAGCAGTACTTC.

The rearrangement uses TRBV18 and TRBJ2-2; 7 bases agree with TRBD1. The CDR3 contains 16 residues. Germline CDR1 reads KGHSH; CDR2 reads LQKENI. Trimming removed 5 bases from V and 8 bases from J; junction bases left unmatched: 14. The CDR3 region is CASSAYSGQTSGELFF. The DNA for the CDR3 is TGTGCCAGCTCAGCATATTCGGGACAGACTTCTGGGGAGCTGTTTTTT. Looking up the rest from reference TRBV18 and TRBJ2-2 gives the full variable domain: NAGVMQNPRHLVRRRGQEARLRCSPMKGHSHVYWYRQLPEEGLKFMVYLQKENIIDESGMPKERFSAEFPKEGPSILRIQQVVRGDSAAYFCASSAYSGQTSGELFFGEGSRLTVL.

This clone was detected a few times. This rearrangement joins TRBV2 to TRBJ2-7, with 7 bases identical to TRBD1. Germline V CDR1 and CDR2: SNHLY, FYNNEI. This CDR3 spans 16 amino acids. The trim removed 1 base at V and 2 bases at J, leaving 8 bases unmatched. CDR3 region: CASSEGRGGQPYEQYF. The CDR3 coding sequence is TGTGCCAGCAGTGAAGGTAGAGGGGGACAGCCCTACGAGCAGTACTTC. The variable domain in full, with the rest retrieved from reference TRBV2 and TRBJ2-7, is EPEVTQTPSHQVTQMGQEVILRCVPISNHLYFYWYRQILGQKVEFLVSFYNNEISEKSEIFDDQFSVERPDGSNFTLKIRSTKLEDSAMYFCASSEGRGGQPYEQYFGPGTRLTVT.

This chain joins TRBV28 and TRBJ2-3; 11 nucleotides agree with TRBD1. Germline V gene data show CDR1 as MDHEN and CDR2 as SYDVKM. There are 21 residues in the CDR3. The V segment lost 4 bases and the J segment 1 base; nucleotides outside the gene matches: 19. The CDR3 bases are TGTGCCAGCAGTTGGGGACGCTTCAGCGCGGGACAGGGGGGAGGCACAGATACGCAGTATTTT. Its translation: CASSWGRFSAGQGGGTDTQYF.

In this sample, this clone turned up once. The chain employs TRBV5-1 and TRBJ2-5, with D unclear. Germline values: CDR1 SGHRS, CDR2 YFSETQ. This CDR3 region has 16 residues. Between the trimmed V and J ends, which lost 0 bases and 1 base, there was a span of 13 bases. The CDR3 DNA follows: TGCGCCAGCAGCTTGGTTGCCAACACGGGCCAAGAGACCCAGTACTTC. Its translation: CASSLVANTGQETQYF.

This chain connects TRBV30 to TRBJ2-5, with 10 positions matching TRBD2. This CDR3 region has 14 residues. Germline lookup yields CDR1 GTSNPN and CDR2 SVGIG (reference sequence). The ends lost 5 bases at V and 3 bases at J; junction bases unmatched: 6. This CDR3 is CAWVLAGDEETQYF. CDR3 sequence (DNA): TGTGCCTGGGTTCTAGCGGGAGATGAAGAGACCCAGTACTTC.

The chain has TRBV6-6 and TRBJ2-3; D unclear. Germline values: CDR1 MNHNY, CDR2 SVGAGI (reference sequence). Trimming removed 2 bases from V and 6 bases from J, with 3 bases in between. The CDR3 is 11 amino acids. The CDR3 spells CASSYRDTQYF. The CDR3 DNA is TGTGCCAGCAGTTACCGGGATACGCAGTATTTT.

This clone was recorded once. J is TRBJ2-7 and V is TRBV7-3; D is perhaps TRBD1 (5 bases). V was cut by 0 bases and J by 2 bases, with 5 bases left in between. This CDR3 has 13 amino acids. Germline V lookup: CDR1 SGHTA, CDR2 FQGTGA. The CDR3 sequence is CASSLTGAYEQYF. CDR3 DNA sequence: TGTGCCAGCAGCTTAACAGGGGCCTACGAGCAGTACTTC.

The V call is TRBV7-9, the J call TRBJ2-3; possible D gene TRBD2, 5 bases. Germline V gene lookup returns CDR1 SEHNR and CDR2 FQNEAQ (reference sequence). The CDR3 totals 15 residues. V was trimmed by 0 bases and J by 1 base, leaving 8 bases between them. The CDR3 sequence: CASSLAGAGTDTQYF. The CDR3 coding sequence is TGTGCCAGCAGCTTAGCGGGAGCAGGCACAGATACGCAGTATTTT.

J is TRBJ1-5 and V is TRBV6-5; tentatively, D is TRBD1 (6 bases). This CDR3 comprises 14 residues. Germline assignment: CDR1 MNHEY and CDR2 SVGAGI. Trimming pared 5 bases from V and 0 bases from J, leaving 8 bases between. The CDR3 region has the DNA TGTGCCAGCAGTCAGGGGACTAGCAATCAGCCCCAGCATTTT. Encoded protein: CASSQGTSNQPQHF.

J is TRBJ2-1 and V is TRBV11-2; 10 bases match TRBD2. The germline gives CDR1 SGHAT, CDR2 FQNNGV. V was clipped by 1 base and J by 7 bases; unmatched bases: 13. The CDR3 totals 18 residues. The CDR3 spells CASSLGGRSSGRRNEQFF. The CDR3 DNA reads as TGTGCCAGCAGCTTAGGGGGCCGAAGTAGCGGGAGGAGGAATGAGCAGTTCTTC.

V gene TRBV6-2 or TRBV6-3 combines with J gene TRBJ2-1; 11 nucleotides match TRBD2. Germline CDR1 reads MNHEY; CDR2 reads SVGEGT. The CDR3 runs to 19 residues. Unmatched junction bases numbered 14, after V lost 5 bases and J lost 2 bases. For the CDR3, the DNA is TGTGCCAGCAGTCTCCCAAGGGGTTTACTAGCGGGGGCCTACAATGAGCAGTTCTTC. Residues: CASSLPRGLLAGAYNEQFF.

This sequence joins TRBV5-6 and TRBJ2-2; D is unclear. Germline V gives CDR1 SGHDT, CDR2 YYEEEE. The CDR3 loop spans 16 amino acids. Trimming cost V 0 bases and J 0 bases, with 9 bases left between them. The CDR3 DNA sequence: TGTGCCAGCAGCTTGGTGGGCCGCACGAACACCGGGGAGCTGTTTTTT. Its protein product is CASSLVGRTNTGELFF.

The rearrangement uses TRBV5-1 and TRBJ1-4; 10 positions agree with TRBD1. This CDR3 contains 14 residues. Germline CDR1 SGHRS, CDR2 YFSETQ. The trim removed 7 bases at V and 5 bases at J, leaving 5 bases unmatched. The CDR3 protein is CASGDRGLNEKLFF. The CDR3 DNA sequence: TGCGCCAGCGGAGACAGGGGGCTGAATGAAAAACTGTTTTTT.

The chain joins TRBV11-2 to TRBJ2-3; TRBD2 might be the D (6 bases). Germline V CDR1 and CDR2: SGHAT, FQNNGV. The CDR3 is 16 amino acids. Deletions cut 5 bases from V and 1 base from J, with 16 bases between. CDR3 sequence (DNA): TGTGCCAGCAGCGAACTCCGGGACTGGGGCACAGATACGCAGTATTTT. It yields the protein CASSELRDWGTDTQYF.

The chain couples TRBV29-1 to TRBJ2-7; 8 nucleotides align to TRBD1. Looked up from germline, CDR1 is SQVTM and CDR2 is ANQGSEA. The CDR3 contains 13 residues. The J segment lost 3 bases and the V segment lost 6 bases, leaving 7 bases of the junction unmatched. This CDR3 is CSVFGTGSYEQYF. CDR3 in DNA: TGCAGCGTGTTCGGGACAGGAAGCTACGAGCAGTACTTC.

The chain carries TRBV29-1 and TRBJ2-7; 9 nucleotides line up with TRBD1. Germline loops: CDR1 SQVTM, CDR2 ANQGSEA. CDR3 length equals 13 residues. Losses at the gene ends were 6 bases for V and 0 bases for J; bases not matched to a gene: 3. CDR3 bases: TGCAGCGTACAGGGACAGGGCTCCTACGAGCAGTACTTC. It codes for CSVQGQGSYEQYF.

The chain combines TRBV5-1 with TRBJ1-1; 10 nucleotides match TRBD1. CDR3 length equals 14 residues. V shed 4 bases, J shed 3 bases, and the junction held 3 bases outside the gene matches. Germline CDR1 reads SGHRS; CDR2 reads YFSETQ. CDR3 loop: CASSPGTGDTEAFF. In DNA form, the CDR3 reads TGCGCCAGCAGCCCAGGGACAGGGGACACTGAAGCTTTCTTT. The whole variable domain, filled in from reference TRBV5-1 and TRBJ1-1, reads KAGVTQTPRYLIKTRGQQVTLSCSPISGHRSVSWYQQTPGQGLQFLFEYFSETQRNKGNFPGRFSGRQFSNSRSEMNVSTLELGDSALYLCASSPGTGDTEAFFGQGTRLTVV.

The chain recombines TRBV5-1 with TRBJ2-4; 12 nucleotides match TRBD1. Germline V gene data show CDR1 as SGHRS and CDR2 as YFSETQ. CDR3 length: 15 amino acids. V shed 4 bases, J shed 8 bases, and the junction held 7 bases outside the gene matches. As DNA, the CDR3 is TGCGCCAGCAGCGGAGGGACAGGGGGCTTAGACATTCAGTACTTC. Protein sequence: CASSGGTGGLDIQYF.

The chain uses TRBV19 and TRBJ1-5, with 7 bases fitting TRBD1. Losses at the gene ends were 4 bases for V and 5 bases for J; bases not matched to a gene: 5. The CDR3 spans 14 residues. In germline, CDR1 is LNHDA, CDR2 SQIVND (reference sequence). The CDR3 sequence: CASSTGQAYQPQHF. CDR3 sequence (DNA): TGTGCCAGTAGTACCGGACAGGCCTATCAGCCCCAGCATTTT.

The chain joins TRBV5-4 to TRBJ2-3, with D uncertain. The CDR3 runs 14 residues. Germline CDR1 reads SGHNT; CDR2 reads YYREEE (reference sequence). V lost 1 base and J 0 bases, leaving 6 bases between the germline ends. CDR3 region: CASSLLRSTDTQYF. In DNA form, the CDR3 reads TGTGCCAGCAGCTTGCTCAGAAGCACAGATACGCAGTATTTT.

The chain employs TRBV5-5 and TRBJ2-3, with TRBD2 identical over 9 bases. Germline values: CDR1 SGHKS, CDR2 YYEKEE (reference sequence). The V gene end was trimmed by 0 bases and the J gene end by 0 bases; junction bases not matched to a gene: 11. The CDR3 runs 19 residues. CDR3 bases: TGTGCCAGCAGCTTGGGTCTGACTAGCGGCTCCAATAGCACAGATACGCAGTATTTT. It codes for CASSLGLTSGSNSTDTQYF.

The chain couples TRBV27 to TRBJ1-5; 9 bases fit TRBD1. This CDR3 contains 14 residues. V was pared by 5 bases and J by 6 bases, with 5 bases of the junction left unmatched. The germline CDR1 and CDR2 sequences are MNHEY and SMNVEV (reference sequence). The CDR3 bases are TGTGCCAGCAGTCCGGGACAGGGAGGTCAGCCCCAGCATTTT. It specifies CASSPGQGGQPQHF.